A single sample gave rise to the 10 T cell receptor beta chains below, sequenced in a study of shared clonotypes between healthy human individuals. Some clones are missing from TCRdb's copy, which holds only in-frame ones; the method was immunoSEQ multiplex PCR. The sample lists roughly 2.1 million clones; just over 90% were seen once. CD45RO-negative, CCR7-positively selected cells formed the naive CD8 fraction, excluding terminally differentiated effector memory CD45RA+ cells. Input material: naive CD8+ T cells from PBMCs. The receptors were sampled from a man younger than 30 in good health. Some clones in this sample may be carry-over from other donors' samples.

The J gene is TRBJ2-3, the V gene TRBV5-1; 7 bases fit TRBD2. Germline V gene sequence: CDR1 SGHRS, CDR2 YFSETQ. The CDR3 contains 14 residues. V gave up 7 bases and J gave up 4 bases; unmatched junction bases: 9. The CDR3 loop is CASRREAAADTQYF. In nucleotides, the CDR3 is TGCGCCAGCCGACGGGAGGCCGCCGCAGATACGCAGTATTTT.

CDR3 sequence: CASSALLAGDLTDTQYF. The CDR3 DNA sequence: TGTGCCAGCAGCGCCTTACTAGCGGGAGACTTGACAGATACGCAGTATTTT. J is TRBJ2-3 and V is TRBV9, with TRBD2 matching 11 bases. Germline lookup yields CDR1 SGDLS and CDR2 YYNGEE. V dropped 3 bases and J dropped 3; count of bases not matched to a gene: 9. The CDR3 is 17 residues long. The entire variable domain, with the rest obtained from reference TRBV9 and TRBJ2-3, is as follows: DSGVTQTPKHLITATGQRVTLRCSPRSGDLSVYWYQQSLDQGLQFLIQYYNGEERAKGNILERFSAQQFPDLHSELNLSSLELGDSALYFCASSALLAGDLTDTQYFGPGTRLTVL.

The count of this clone is one. V usage is TRBV9 and J usage is TRBJ1-1, with 7 bases that match TRBD1. From germline, CDR1 is SGDLS and CDR2 YYNGEE. V shed 4 bases, J shed 4 bases, and the junction held 4 bases outside the gene matches. This CDR3 is 13 amino acids long. The CDR3 here is CASSLTGRTEAFF. The DNA for the CDR3 is TGTGCCAGCAGCCTGACAGGGCGCACTGAAGCTTTCTTT.

The chain links TRBV5-4 to TRBJ2-5; D might be TRBD1 (6 bases). Germline loops: CDR1 SGHNT, CDR2 YYREEE (reference sequence). The CDR3 runs to 13 residues. V was cut by 3 bases and J by 5 bases, with 11 bases left in between. CDR3 loop: CASSYDRRETQYF. The CDR3 bases are TGTGCCAGCAGCTATGACAGGAGGGAGACCCAGTACTTC.

As regards this clone: Different DNA sequences within this sample yield the same CDR3. The genes are TRBV5-1 and TRBJ2-5, with TRBD2 as a possible D gene (6 bases). The V gene's germline CDR1 is SGHRS and CDR2 YFSETQ. With 5 bases removed from V and 5 bases from J, the gap between germline ends came to 10 bases. There are 12 residues in the CDR3. The CDR3, as DNA: TGCGCCAGCAGTCCCCGGGGGGAGACCCAGTACTTC. It translates to CASSPRGETQYF.

The rearrangement links TRBV5-6 to TRBJ2-2; D call uncertain. Per the germline V gene, CDR1 is SGHDT and CDR2 is YYEEEE. The ends were cut back, 3 bases at V and 6 bases at J, with 6 bases in the middle. This CDR3 comprises 12 residues. The CDR3 loop reads CASSYRSGELFF. CDR3 DNA: TGTGCCAGCAGCTATCGGTCCGGGGAGCTGTTTTTT. Full variable domain (rest looked up from reference TRBV5-6 and TRBJ2-2): DAGVTQSPTHLIKTRGQQVTLRCSPKSGHDTVSWYQQALGQGPQFIFQYYEEEERQRGNFPDRFSGHQFPNYSSELNVNALLLGDSALYLCASSYRSGELFFGEGSRLTVL.

Concerning this clone itself: The same CDR3 is also encoded by other DNA sequences in this sample. The V and J genes are TRBV27 and TRBJ2-1; the D is unclear. Trimming removed 0 bases at V and 6 bases at J, with 6 bases between. This CDR3 region has 13 residues. Germline V lookup: CDR1 MNHEY, CDR2 SMNVEV (reference sequence). The CDR3 nucleotides read TGTGCCAGCAGTTTATCAGTGGGCAATGAGCAGTTCTTC. It codes for CASSLSVGNEQFF.

The CDR3 DNA reads as TGTGCCAGCAGCTCCGGACCCCGGCGGGAGGGCCACCGCGAGCAGTACTTC. Translating gives CASSSGPRREGHREQYF. The chain has TRBV9 and TRBJ2-7; 9 positions match TRBD2. Germline CDR1 is SGDLS and CDR2 is YYNGEE. CDR3 length: 17 residues. With 4 bases clipped from V and 6 bases from J, the junction kept 17 bases outside the gene matches.

The chain joins TRBV10-2 to TRBJ2-1, with 11 nucleotides matching TRBD2. Trimming took 8 bases from V and 10 from J; bases not matched to a gene: 13. The length of the CDR3 is 15 residues. CDR1 WSHSY and CDR2 SAAADI come from the germline V gene. CDR3 amino acids: CASRRGTSGNQEQFF. The CDR3 nucleotides are TGCGCCAGCCGCAGGGGGACTAGCGGCAACCAAGAGCAGTTCTTC.

The genes are TRBV10-3 and TRBJ2-1; 8 bases fit TRBD2. In germline, CDR1 is ENHRY, CDR2 SYGVKD. J was trimmed by 3 bases and V by 2 bases; bases with no gene match: 6. This CDR3 region has 16 residues. CDR3 protein: CAISETTSGNYNEQFF. CDR3 bases: TGTGCCATCAGTGAGACCACTAGCGGTAACTACAATGAGCAGTTCTTC.